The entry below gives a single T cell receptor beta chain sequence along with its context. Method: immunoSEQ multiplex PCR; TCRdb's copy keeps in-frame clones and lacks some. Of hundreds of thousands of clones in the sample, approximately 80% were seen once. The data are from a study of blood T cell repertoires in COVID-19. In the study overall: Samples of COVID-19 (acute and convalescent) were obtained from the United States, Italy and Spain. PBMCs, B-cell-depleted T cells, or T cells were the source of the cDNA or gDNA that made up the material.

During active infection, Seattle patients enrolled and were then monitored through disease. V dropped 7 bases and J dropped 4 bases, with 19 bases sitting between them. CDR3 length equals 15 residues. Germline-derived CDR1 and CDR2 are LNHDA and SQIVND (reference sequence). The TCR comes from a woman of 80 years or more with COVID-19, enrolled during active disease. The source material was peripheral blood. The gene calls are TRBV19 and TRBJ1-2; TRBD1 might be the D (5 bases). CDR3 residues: CASTYTRGSSYGYTF. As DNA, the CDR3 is TGTGCCAGTACCTATACCCGGGGGAGCAGCTATGGCTACACCTTC.